This T cell receptor (beta chain) was sequenced for a study of beta chain features in type 1 diabetes. Study at large: Analysis included over 100,000,000 sorted cells drawn from all samples. Study-level findings and limits: All four CD4+ subsets of Type 1 diabetes patients contained TCRB CDR3s that were moderately but significantly shorter.

This clone was found a few times. Its specificity is unknown. The CDR3 sequence is 15 residues long. The J segment lost 3 bases and the V segment lost 0 bases, leaving 5 bases of the junction unmatched. In germline, CDR1 is LGHNA, CDR2 YSLEER. As every portion of the isolated RNA was reverse transcribed, the sequencing read expressed TCRB transcripts. Sequencing used immunoSEQ multiplex PCR; TCRdb keeps in-frame clones, though not all of them. The table includes approximately 250,000 clones, under 20% detected once. The receptor comes from a man aged 25-40 years with type 1 diabetes. The sample consisted of naive CD4+ T cells from blood. The chain employs TRBV4-3 and TRBJ2-7; 7 bases agree with TRBD1. CDR3 protein: CASSQDWNRGYEQYF. The CDR3 DNA reads TGCGCCAGCAGCCAAGATTGGAACAGGGGCTACGAGCAGTACTTC.